This T cell receptor beta chain was sequenced in a study of blood T cell repertoires in COVID-19. TCRdb's copy holds only in-frame clones and misses some; the assay was immunoSEQ multiplex PCR. This sample has tens of thousands of clones, with around three quarters found just once. This clone was found once. The clonotype originates from a woman of 80 years or more with acute or convalescent COVID-19. Source material: peripheral blood.

The chain's CDR3 is CASSGTGGNQPQHF. The DNA of the CDR3 is TGTGCCAGCAGTGGAACGGGAGGGAATCAGCCCCAGCATTTT. The chain joins TRBV25-1 to TRBJ1-5; D gene unclear. Germline V lookup: CDR1 MGHDK, CDR2 SYGVNS. This CDR3 has 14 residues. Deletions cut 4 bases from V and 4 bases from J, with 11 bases between.